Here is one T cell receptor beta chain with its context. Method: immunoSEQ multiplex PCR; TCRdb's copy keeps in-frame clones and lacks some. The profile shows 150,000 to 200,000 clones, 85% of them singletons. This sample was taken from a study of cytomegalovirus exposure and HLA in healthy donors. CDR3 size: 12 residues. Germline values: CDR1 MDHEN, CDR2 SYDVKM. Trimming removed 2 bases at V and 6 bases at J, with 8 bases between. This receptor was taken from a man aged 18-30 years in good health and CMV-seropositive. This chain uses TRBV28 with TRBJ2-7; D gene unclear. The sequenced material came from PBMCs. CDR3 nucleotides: TGTGCCAGCAGTTTAAGAAGGAGCGAGCAGTACTTC. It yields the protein CASSLRRSEQYF.